This is a list of T cell receptor beta chains from one sample in a study of PD-L1 blockade in urothelial cancer. Profiling relied on immunoSEQ multiplex PCR, and the TCRdb table lists in-frame clones only, not all of them. The table includes roughly 25,000 clones, around 82% detected once. The sequences come from PBMCs, collected around atezolizumab (anti-PD-L1) treatment. The source of these receptors is a man aged 65 to 85 with urothelial cancer. CDR3s include the opening cysteine and the closing phenylalanine or tryptophan. D genes are given only for firm matches. The size of a clone is reported for some rows only, either as once, few or many, or as a class for expanded clones.

J,V,size,D,CDR3,DNA
TRBJ1-5,TRBV19,.,.,CASSMNKSNQPQHF,TGTGCCAGTAGTATGAACAAGAGCAATCAGCCCCAGCATTTT
TRBJ1-1,TRBV29-1,.,.,CSVWGGDTEAFF,TGCAGCGTCTGGGGGGGGGACACTGAAGCTTTCTTT
TRBJ1-2,TRBV7-9,.,.,CASSPIRENYTF,TGTGCCAGCAGCCCTATTAGGGAGAACTACACCTTC
TRBJ2-1,TRBV6-1,.,TRBD1,CASSRAGQGYNEQFF,TGTGCCAGCAGCCGGGCCGGACAGGGATACAATGAGCAGTTCTTC
TRBJ2-7,TRBV7-8,.,TRBD1,CASSMGQDYEQYF,TGTGCCAGCAGTATGGGACAGGATTACGAGCAGTACTTC
TRBJ1-5,TRBV30,.,.,CAWSEGEGQPQHF,TGTGCCTGGAGTGAAGGGGAGGGTCAGCCCCAGCATTTT
TRBJ2-6,TRBV19,once,.,CASSEGRDNGRVLTF,TGTGCCAGTAGTGAAGGCCGGGACAACGGAAGGGTCCTGACTTTC
TRBJ1-3,TRBV12-5,few,.,CASGHSSGNTIYF,TGTGCTAGTGGCCACTCATCTGGAAACACCATATATTTT
TRBJ2-7,TRBV5-4,.,TRBD2,CASSLGTSGRNEQYF,TGTGCCAGCAGCCTAGGGACTAGCGGGAGGAACGAGCAGTACTTC
TRBJ2-2,TRBV5-4,.,TRBD2,CASRLTSGSWDPGELFF,TGTGCCAGCAGACTGACTAGCGGCTCCTGGGACCCCGGGGAGCTGTTTTTT
TRBJ2-5,TRBV19,.,.,CASSTWTEKTQYF,TGTGCCAGTAGTACATGGACAGAGAAGACCCAGTACTTC
TRBJ2-3,TRBV5-6,.,.,CASSLGGLGWDTQYF,TGTGCCAGCAGCTTGGGAGGATTAGGATGGGATACGCAGTATTTT
TRBJ1-4,TRBV10-3,.,TRBD1,CAMARDSNEKLFF,TGTGCCATGGCCCGGGACAGTAATGAAAAACTGTTTTTT
TRBJ2-7,TRBV9,medium-sized,TRBD2,CASSSGLGSSYEQYF,TGTGCCAGCAGCTCGGGACTAGGAAGCTCCTACGAGCAGTACTTC
TRBJ2-7,TRBV30,few,TRBD2,CACPTSGNFYEQYF,TGTGCCTGTCCGACTAGCGGGAATTTCTACGAGCAGTACTTC
TRBJ2-5,TRBV5-4,.,TRBD1,CASSPGGAGSRETQYF,TGTGCCAGCAGCCCAGGGGGCGCAGGGTCTCGGGAGACCCAGTACTTC
TRBJ1-2,TRBV18,.,TRBD1,CASSVGTEYGYTF,TGTGCCAGCTCGGTGGGGACAGAGTATGGCTACACCTTC
TRBJ1-5,TRBV30,few,TRBD1,CAWEKGQGSNQPQHF,TGTGCCTGGGAAAAGGGACAGGGGAGCAATCAGCCCCAGCATTTT
TRBJ2-3,TRBV11-2,.,TRBD2,CASSWTSGKDTQYF,TGTGCCAGCAGCTGGACTAGCGGGAAGGATACGCAGTATTTT
TRBJ2-7,TRBV2,.,.,CASGRTTYREQYF,TGTGCCAGCGGTCGGACTACCTACCGGGAGCAGTACTTC
TRBJ2-7,TRBV19,.,.,CASSIGREAYEQYF,TGTGCCAGTAGTATCGGGCGGGAAGCCTACGAGCAGTACTTC
TRBJ1-1,TRBV18,.,.,CASSLEENTEAFF,TGTGCCAGCTCACTAGAAGAGAACACTGAAGCTTTCTTT
TRBJ1-2,TRBV19,.,TRBD1,CATWGQGGYGYTF,TGTGCCACCTGGGGACAGGGAGGCTATGGCTACACCTTC
TRBJ1-4,TRBV5-1,.,TRBD1,CASSRTGANEKLFF,TGCGCCAGCAGTCGGACAGGGGCTAATGAAAAACTGTTTTTT
TRBJ2-3,TRBV5-4,.,.,CATGTSTDTQYF,TGTGCCACAGGGACTAGCACAGATACGCAGTATTTT
TRBJ2-3,TRBV5-1,.,TRBD2,CASSLSAGVRSSTDTQYF,TGCGCCAGCAGCTTATCCGCGGGAGTTAGGTCTAGCACAGATACGCAGTATTTT
TRBJ2-3,TRBV2,.,.,CASRQGYRTDTQYF,TGTGCCAGCAGACAGGGATATAGGACAGATACGCAGTATTTT
TRBJ2-7,TRBV11-3,.,.,CASSPGEGYEQYF,TGTGCCAGCAGTCCAGGGGAAGGCTACGAGCAGTACTTC
TRBJ2-7,TRBV4-1,.,TRBD2,CASSQPLLAGGSYEQYF,TGCGCCAGCAGCCAACCATTACTAGCGGGAGGTTCCTACGAGCAGTACTTC
TRBJ2-1,TRBV7-2,.,TRBD2,CASSPDVSGRGEQFF,TGTGCCAGCAGCCCCGATGTGAGCGGGAGGGGTGAGCAGTTCTTC
TRBJ1-1,TRBV28,.,.,CASSLPRTEAFF,TGTGCCAGCAGTTTACCTCGGACTGAAGCTTTCTTT
TRBJ2-3,TRBV14,.,TRBD2,CASSQGLAGGIPQYF,TGTGCCAGCAGCCAGGGACTAGCGGGAGGAATCCCGCAGTATTTT
TRBJ2-7,TRBV11-1,.,.,CASSLPTPTYEQYF,TGTGCCAGCAGCTTACCGACTCCAACCTACGAGCAGTACTTC
TRBJ2-2,TRBV19,.,TRBD1,CASSIWATGAGELFF,TGTGCCAGTAGTATATGGGCCACAGGGGCCGGGGAGCTGTTTTTT
TRBJ2-7,TRBV6-1,.,.,CASSASYEQYF,TGTGCCAGCAGTGCGTCCTACGAGCAGTACTTC
TRBJ1-1,TRBV4-1,.,TRBD1,CASSQSAGGTEAFF,TGCGCCAGCAGCCAGAGTGCAGGGGGCACTGAAGCTTTCTTT
TRBJ2-7,TRBV5-4,.,TRBD2,CASSLAGLAGITYEQYF,TGTGCCAGCAGCTTGGCGGGTCTAGCGGGCATCACCTACGAGCAGTACTTC
TRBJ2-5,TRBV7-7,.,.,CASSSDREETQYF,TGTGCTAGCAGTTCGGACAGAGAAGAGACCCAGTACTTC
TRBJ1-5,TRBV19,once,.,CASSMALPSQPQHF,TGTGCCAGTAGTATGGCCCTCCCCTCCCAGCCCCAGCATTTT
TRBJ2-1,TRBV7-8,once,.,CASSPTTLANEQFF,TGTGCCAGCAGCCCAACGACACTAGCAAATGAGCAGTTCTTC
TRBJ2-1,TRBV27,once,TRBD2,CASSQRTSGRAQQFF,TGTGCCAGCAGTCAACGGACTAGCGGGAGGGCCCAGCAGTTCTTC
TRBJ2-4,TRBV4-2,.,TRBD2,CASSQEWTSGRTKNIQYF,TGTGCCAGCAGCCAAGAATGGACTAGCGGGAGAACCAAAAACATTCAGTACTTC
TRBJ2-5,TRBV10-1,.,.,CASRASGTQETQYF,TGCGCCAGCAGGGCCTCGGGGACTCAAGAGACCCAGTACTTC
TRBJ1-1,TRBV5-1,.,.,CASSFHMNTEAFF,TGCGCCAGCAGCTTCCACATGAACACTGAAGCTTTCTTT
TRBJ2-1,TRBV7-6,few,TRBD2,CASSSGTSGSSNEQFF,TGTGCCAGCAGCTCCGGAACTAGCGGGAGTTCGAATGAGCAGTTCTTC
TRBJ2-2,TRBV18,.,TRBD1,CASSPDVAGGDSGELFF,TGTGCCAGCTCACCGGACGTTGCAGGGGGTGATTCCGGGGAGCTGTTTTTT
TRBJ2-1,TRBV11-2,.,TRBD1,CASSRTGAPAGNEQFF,TGTGCCAGCAGCCGCACAGGGGCGCCGGCTGGAAATGAGCAGTTCTTC
TRBJ2-1,TRBV6-6,.,.,CASRPQRVGPYNEQFF,TGTGCCAGCAGACCCCAGCGGGTAGGCCCCTACAATGAGCAGTTCTTC
TRBJ1-3,TRBV28,once,.,CASSPADSGNTIYF,TGTGCCAGCAGTCCCGCAGACTCTGGAAACACCATATATTTT
TRBJ2-7,TRBV5-1,.,.,CASSLEGDPSPGSYEQYF,TGCGCCAGCAGCTTGGAGGGAGATCCTTCCCCGGGCTCCTACGAGCAGTACTTC
TRBJ2-7,TRBV5-1,.,TRBD2,CASSWTSGEAEQYF,TGCGCCAGCAGTTGGACTAGCGGGGAGGCGGAGCAGTACTTC
TRBJ2-1,TRBV27,.,.,CASSLSPSALVGQFF,TGTGCCAGCAGTTTATCCCCTAGCGCCCTGGTAGGGCAGTTCTTC
TRBJ2-3,TRBV12-1,.,.,CASSFGRKHTDTQYF,TGTGCCAGCAGCTTTGGGAGAAAACACACAGATACGCAGTATTTT
TRBJ2-1,TRBV28,.,TRBD2,CASSPGAGDLGEQFF,TGTGCCAGCAGTCCCGGGGCGGGGGACCTTGGGGAGCAGTTCTTC